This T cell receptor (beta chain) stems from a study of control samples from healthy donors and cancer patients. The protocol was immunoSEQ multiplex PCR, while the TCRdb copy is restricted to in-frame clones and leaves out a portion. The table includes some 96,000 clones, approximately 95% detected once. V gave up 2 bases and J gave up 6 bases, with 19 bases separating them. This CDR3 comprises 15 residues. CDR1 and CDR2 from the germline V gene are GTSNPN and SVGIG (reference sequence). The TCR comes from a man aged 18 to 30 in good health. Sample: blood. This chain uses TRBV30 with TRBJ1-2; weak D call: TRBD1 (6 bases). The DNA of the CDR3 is TGTGCCTGGAGTCCTTCCGTTTCAGGGGCTGATGGCTACACCTTC. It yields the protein CAWSPSVSGADGYTF.